This T cell receptor (beta chain) was identified during a study of T cell clonality in common variable immunodeficiency. Some clones are missing from TCRdb's copy, which holds only in-frame ones; the method was immunoSEQ multiplex PCR. Sampling found tens of thousands of clones, none seen once. This clone was observed many times. Its antigen is still unknown. The CDR3 end is not reached by the read, which stops 3 residues before it; the germline J gene fills it in. CDR3 length: 14 amino acids. The trim removed 1 base at V and 6 bases at J, leaving 5 bases unmatched. Germline CDR1 and CDR2: SGHAT and FQNNGV. Both groups were predominantly of Caucasian heritage. Overall study results and limits: The cause of increased CVID clonality remains unclear without subpopulation sequencing.

V usage is TRBV11-2 and J usage is TRBJ1-2, with 7 bases lining up with TRBD1. The origin of this receptor is a person aged 18-70 years in good health. The sequenced sample was peripheral blood mononuclear cells. The DNA read from the CDR3 is TGTGCCAGCAGCTTAGTGACAGGGAGCGATGGC. It specifies CASSLVTGSDG. The complete CDR3 protein is CASSLVTGSDGYTF.